The T cell receptor (beta chain) under discussion was sequenced for a study of T cells after yellow fever vaccination (dated by TCRdb to about 2019). About the full investigation: Libraries from fractions with low cell numbers were prepared with the SMART-Seq v4 Ultra Low Input RNA kit. To track T-cell clones before and after primary and booster YFV17D yellow fever vaccination, bulk TCR alpha and beta repertoires were sequenced longitudinally. Two healthy male donors, one aged 18 to 30 and one aged 30 to 40 years, made up the cohort. Blood was collected at multiple timepoints before and after primary and secondary immunization, and bulk PBMC replicates and cell subsets were isolated. On the study overall, not on this receptor specifically: The secondary T-cell response was found to be weaker but faster than the primary response, with a peak reached on day 5 rather than on day 15. FACS-sorted repertoires could contain abundant contaminating clonotypes from the bulk population, so computational filtering was required. Because the study included only two donors, the extent to which the findings can be generalized is limited. Most clones expanded after primary vaccination were re-detected after the booster (almost 97% of CD4 and around 88% of CD8), suggesting broad memory maintenance. A small fraction of clonotypes showed up in both the CD4 and CD8 compartments, probably as a result of convergent recombination.

This clonotype was picked up a small number of times. Its target antigen remains unknown. Within one base of it there is no much larger clone, and no base qualities were kept. TCR cDNA was synthesized by 5'RACE template switching, through which a universal primer site and unique molecular identifiers were introduced. Priming for cDNA synthesis came from both the TCR alpha and TCR beta constant segments. Library amplification used two PCR steps, and the second PCR step added sample barcodes and sequencing adapters. Sequencing of libraries was done on Illumina HiSeq 2500 (2x100 bp) or NovaSeq (2x150 bp). As for the authors' bioinformatics: Demultiplexing of reads and collapsing into UMI consensus sequences were performed with MIGEC, and V(D)J alignment was carried out with MiXCR. Using edgeR on replicate PBMC samples, clonotypes were called vaccine-responding if FDR was below 0.01 and the log2 fold change was above 5 up to day 15. Each bulk clonotype received a CD4 or CD8 identity based on whether the sequenced CD4 or CD8 repertoire contained that clonotype at higher abundance. TCRdb's own reprocessing of the public reads used fastp at Q25 and MiXCR and kept productive beta chains. Identical CDR3 proteins give one entry, which carries the most common genes and DNA. These V and J calls derive from TCRdb rather than the authors' analysis. In this sample the table shows about 340,000 distinct CDR3 sequences, about 8.7% of which occur a single time. Around 17% of the sample is in the top ten clones.

There are 12 amino acids in the CDR3, from cysteine to phenylalanine inclusive. Only the CDR3 DNA is retained, 36 bases long and in frame from the first base. CDR1 LNHDA and CDR2 SQIVND are derived from the germline V gene (reference sequence). The junction shows trimming of 1 base on V and 6 bases on J, plus 4 bases between the germline ends. Per the publication, the treatment or condition label means: live attenuated yellow fever vaccine strain. Two biological replicates of bulk PBMCs were collected at each blood-draw timepoint. A standard Ficoll-Paque protocol was used to isolate PBMCs from peripheral blood. RNA was extracted with TriZol from bulk PBMCs, CD4 and CD8 fractions, and dextramer-positive and dextramer-negative fractions.

The chain was built from TRBV19 and TRBJ2-1, with the identity of the D gene unclear. The sample was PBMCs, taken on the day of the first yellow fever vaccination. The origin of this receptor is a man in his late teens or twenties who received the YFV17D yellow fever vaccine. The CDR3 corresponds to CASSIGGNEQFF. The DNA sequence follows: TGTGCCAGTAGTATAGGAGGCAATGAGCAGTTCTTC.